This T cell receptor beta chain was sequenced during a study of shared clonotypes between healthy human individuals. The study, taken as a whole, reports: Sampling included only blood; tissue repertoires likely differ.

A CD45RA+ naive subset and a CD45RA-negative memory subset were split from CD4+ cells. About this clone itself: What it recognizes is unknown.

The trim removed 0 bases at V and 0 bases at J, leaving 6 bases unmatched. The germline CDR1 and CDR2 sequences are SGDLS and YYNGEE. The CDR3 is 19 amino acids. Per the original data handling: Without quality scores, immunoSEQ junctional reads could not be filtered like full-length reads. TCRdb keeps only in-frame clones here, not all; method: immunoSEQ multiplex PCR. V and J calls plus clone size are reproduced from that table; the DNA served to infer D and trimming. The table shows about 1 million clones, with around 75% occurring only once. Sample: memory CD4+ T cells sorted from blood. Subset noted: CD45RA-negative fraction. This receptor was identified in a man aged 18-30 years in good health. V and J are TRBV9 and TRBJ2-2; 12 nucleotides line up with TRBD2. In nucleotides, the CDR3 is TGTGCCAGCAGCGTAGGGGCTAGCGGGAGGGCCCCGAACACCGGGGAGCTGTTTTTT. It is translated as CASSVGASGRAPNTGELFF.